These 19 T cell receptor beta chains were sequenced from one sample in a study of T-cell reconstitution after alpha-beta-depleted transplantation in children. Unique molecular identifiers were used to barcode this TCRbeta library. MiXCR, run by TCRdb on the PCR reads, gives a single entry per CDR3 protein. This table holds around 600,000 distinct CDR3 sequences, 23% found once. The sample consisted of PBMCs, mostly from graft donor cells, taken 360 days after TCRalphabeta/CD19-depleted stem cell transplant. These receptors were taken from a boy in the first two years of life who had a stem cell transplant for acute myeloid leukemia, so the T cells may come from the graft donor.

In nucleotides, the CDR3 is TGTGCCAGCAGCCCCAGCGGGGTCACCTACAATGAGCAGTTCTTC. Amino acid sequence: CASSPSGVTYNEQFF. V is TRBV7-2 and J is TRBJ2-1; TRBD2 matches 7 bases. Germline CDR1 SGHTA, CDR2 FQGNSA. V lost 5 bases and J lost 2; bases outside the gene matches: 6. The CDR3 covers 15 residues.

The chain links TRBV7-8 to TRBJ2-1; 9 positions agree with TRBD1. J was trimmed by 6 bases and V by 7 bases; bases with no gene match: 7. Per the germline V gene, CDR1 is SGHVS and CDR2 is FQNEAQ. The CDR3 runs 14 residues. Here the CDR3 reads CASTVRTGANEQFF. The CDR3 region has the DNA TGTGCCAGCACCGTCCGGACAGGGGCCAATGAGCAGTTCTTC.

This clonotype was counted ten times or more. The chain employs TRBV29-1 and TRBJ1-5, with no clear D. CDR1 is SQVTM, CDR2 ANQGSEA, per germline. Trimming left V 4 bases short and J 0 bases short, with 7 bases between. CDR3 length equals 13 residues. The CDR3: CSVVWDSNQPQHF. CDR3 coding DNA: TGCAGCGTTGTGTGGGATAGCAATCAGCCCCAGCATTTT.

The chain uses TRBV6-5 and TRBJ2-3, with TRBD2 matching 8 bases. Trimming removed 0 bases from V and 3 bases from J; junction bases left unmatched: 2. CDR1 MNHEY and CDR2 SVGAGI come from the germline V gene. The CDR3 is 15 residues long. The CDR3 coding sequence is TGTGCCAGCAGTTACTCGATAGCGGGGACAGATACGCAGTATTTT. Encoded protein: CASSYSIAGTDTQYF.

J is TRBJ2-2 and V is TRBV20-1; TRBD2 aligns across 8 bases. The CDR3 covers 16 residues. Germline lookup yields CDR1 DFQATT and CDR2 SNEGSKA (reference sequence). The V gene end was trimmed by 0 bases and the J gene end by 0 bases; junction bases not matched to a gene: 3. The CDR3 loop reads CSARDPGGANTGELFF. DNA of the CDR3: TGCAGTGCTAGAGATCCCGGGGGGGCGAACACCGGGGAGCTGTTTTTT.

This clonotype appeared many times. The J gene is TRBJ2-3, the V gene TRBV29-1; D unresolved. The ends were cut back, 6 bases at V and 4 bases at J, with 14 bases in the middle. The germline V gene has CDR1 SQVTM and CDR2 ANQGSEA. The CDR3 has 13 residues. The CDR3 sequence: CSVAVSQADTQYF. As DNA, the CDR3 is TGCAGCGTCGCAGTAAGCCAAGCAGATACGCAGTATTTT.

This chain connects TRBV2 to TRBJ1-5; a weak D match, TRBD1 (5 bases). Trimming removed 1 base from V and 9 bases from J, with 16 bases in between. Per germline, CDR1 SNHLY and CDR2 FYNNEI. This CDR3 contains 15 residues. The CDR3 is CASSEGSRAQWPQHF. CDR3 bases: TGTGCCAGCAGTGAAGGCAGCAGGGCCCAGTGGCCCCAGCATTTT.

This clonotype turned up a few times. The chain links TRBV7-2 to TRBJ1-4; 7 nucleotides align to TRBD1. V gave up 5 bases and J gave up 7 bases; unmatched junction bases: 13. The CDR3 runs 16 residues. Per germline, CDR1 SGHTA and CDR2 FQGNSA. The DNA for the CDR3 is TGTGCCAGCAGCCTGTGGACAGGCCAGGGGGGTGAAAAACTGTTTTTT. Protein product: CASSLWTGQGGEKLFF.

The rearrangement joins TRBV5-6 to TRBJ1-1; 9 positions agree with TRBD1. The CDR3 has 15 residues. CDR1 and CDR2 from the germline V gene are SGHDT and YYEEEE. The V gene end was trimmed by 3 bases and the J gene end by 2 bases; junction bases not matched to a gene: 5. The CDR3 DNA follows: TGTGCCAGCAGCTCAAGGACAGGGGCCAACACTGAAGCTTTCTTT. Its protein product is CASSSRTGANTEAFF.

V and J are TRBV7-9 and TRBJ1-4; D is perhaps TRBD1 (6 bases). This CDR3 is built from 15 residues. Per germline, CDR1 SEHNR and CDR2 FQNEAQ (reference sequence). V lost 1 base to trimming and J lost 5 bases, with 11 bases between them. CDR3 sequence reads: CASSLEGHANEKLFF. CDR3 coding DNA: TGTGCCAGCAGCTTAGAGGGACACGCAAATGAAAAACTGTTTTTT.

V is TRBV5-1 and J is TRBJ2-2; 10 positions agree with TRBD1. V trimming: 0 bases; J trimming: 4 bases; junction bases outside the gene matches: 6. CDR3 length: 17 residues. Germline lookup yields CDR1 SGHRS and CDR2 YFSETQ. CDR3 sequence reads: CASSLVGQGISTGELFF. The CDR3 bases are TGCGCCAGCAGCTTGGTGGGACAGGGGATTTCCACCGGGGAGCTGTTTTTT.

This rearrangement joins TRBV29-1 to TRBJ2-5; 11 nucleotides match TRBD2. The germline CDR1 and CDR2 sequences are SQVTM and ANQGSEA. The CDR3 has 15 residues. The trim removed 0 bases at V and 3 bases at J, leaving 3 bases unmatched. CDR3 bases: TGCAGCGTTGAAGATAGCGGGGGGGCTAAAGAGACCCAGTACTTC. It translates to CSVEDSGGAKETQYF.

The rearrangement links TRBV28 to TRBJ1-1; perhaps TRBD1 as D (6 bases). Germline assignment: CDR1 MDHEN and CDR2 SYDVKM. This CDR3 has 14 amino acids. Trimming removed 7 bases at V and 4 bases at J, with 16 bases between. CDR3 DNA sequence: TGTGCCAGCATCCCAGCAGGGGACGGCACTGAAGCTTTCTTT. This gives the protein CASIPAGDGTEAFF.

This clonotype appeared many times. The chain is built from TRBV7-8 and TRBJ2-2, with a possible D match to TRBD1 (5 bases). The CDR3 has 15 residues. V was cut by 2 bases and J by 5 bases, with 12 bases left in between. CDR1 is SGHVS and CDR2 is FQNEAQ in the germline V gene. CDR3 protein: CASSLSRVRTGELFF. In nucleotides, the CDR3 is TGTGCCAGCAGCTTAAGCAGGGTTAGGACCGGGGAGCTGTTTTTT.

This clonotype was detected only a few times. The chain has TRBV20-1 and TRBJ2-3; D uncertain. Trimming took 0 bases from V and 4 from J, leaving 11 bases between them. The germline gives CDR1 DFQATT, CDR2 SNEGSKA (reference sequence). CDR3 length: 14 amino acids. The CDR3, as DNA: TGCAGTGCTAGAGATTTCATAGCCTCAGATACGCAGTATTTT. Residues: CSARDFIASDTQYF.

This clonotype has a count of ten or more. This chain links TRBV13 with TRBJ2-5; possibly TRBD2 for D (5 bases). Trimming cost V 5 bases and J 1 base, with 11 bases left between them. From germline, CDR1 is PRHDT and CDR2 FYEKMQ (reference sequence). This CDR3 spans 14 amino acids. This CDR3 is CASSPGLVQETQYF. The CDR3 DNA is TGTGCCAGCAGCCCCGGACTGGTCCAAGAGACCCAGTACTTC.

The chain couples TRBV5-1 to TRBJ2-7; 10 bases are shared with TRBD1. This CDR3 is 15 amino acids long. Germline CDR1 reads SGHRS; CDR2 reads YFSETQ. The J segment lost 0 bases and the V segment lost 4 bases, leaving 4 bases of the junction unmatched. The CDR3 DNA reads TGCGCCAGCAGCGACTGGGACAGGGGCTCCTACGAGCAGTACTTC. It encodes CASSDWDRGSYEQYF.

This clonotype was seen more than once but under ten times. The CDR3 spells CASSATGKDEGYTF. Here the CDR3 DNA reads TGTGCCAGCAGCGCTACAGGGAAAGATGAGGGCTACACCTTC. J is TRBJ1-2 and V is TRBV6-4, with a weak D call TRBD1 (6 bases). Looked up from germline, CDR1 is MRHNA and CDR2 is SNTAGT. V lost 6 bases, J lost 8 bases, and 19 bases lay in between. The CDR3 covers 14 residues.

The table lists this clonotype with many counts. V gene TRBV12-3 or TRBV12-4 combines with J gene TRBJ1-1, with D unclear. V lost 2 bases and J 0 bases, leaving 4 bases between the germline ends. This CDR3 region has 13 residues. CDR3 sequence reads: CASSLQMNTEAFF. The CDR3 nucleotides are TGTGCCAGCAGTTTACAGATGAACACTGAAGCTTTCTTT.